These T cell receptor beta chains were read from a single sample in a study of T-cell memory formation after mild COVID-19. TCRdb ran MiXCR on the 5' RACE reads and lists one entry per CDR3 protein. The sample carries 250,000 to 350,000 distinct CDR3 sequences, around an eighth recorded once. The sample taken for sequencing was PBMCs or a T cell subset sorted from them (not recorded which). These receptors were taken from a man between 18 and 29 years old who had mild COVID-19 (a few samples of this study predate the infection). Cell type and time point are not known. The conserved cysteine and the conserved F or W are not part of the CDR3 here.

>TRBJ2-3|TRBV4-1
ASRDRGLTDTQY
>TRBJ1-3|TRBV5-1
ASSLDRGAGNTIY
>TRBJ1-2|TRBV5-1
ASSLEGSGYGYT
>TRBJ1-6|TRBV7-9
ASTIGGNSPLH
>TRBJ1-5|TRBV7-3
ASSPHQGQPQH
>TRBJ2-3|TRBV7-2
ASSWTSGLGGDTQY
>TRBJ1-3|TRBV15
ATSRDIRHTIY
>TRBJ2-1|TRBV7-3
ASSLRAQNEQF
>TRBJ1-1|TRBV6-1
ASSTQGAQGTEAF
>TRBJ2-7|TRBV7-8
ASSARRTGQIGEQY
>TRBJ1-1|TRBV29-1
SVISITEAF
>TRBJ2-4|TRBV29-1
SVAPDSLLAKNIQY
>TRBJ2-5|TRBV7-3
ASSPMGVSETQY
>TRBJ2-4|TRBV12-3/TRBV12-4
ASSPPASRAKNIQY
>TRBJ2-2|TRBV29-1
SVDQGQSNTGELF
>TRBJ2-3|TRBV18
ASSPDGDTQY
>TRBJ1-1|TRBV3-1
ASSQQGTNTEAF
>TRBJ2-7|TRBV25-1
ATSISYEQY
>TRBJ2-3|TRBV5-1
ASSFDGSTDTQY
>TRBJ1-1|TRBV19
ASRTKGNLLAEAF
>TRBJ1-1|TRBV20-1
SARRQRMGSTEAF
>TRBJ2-3|TRBV7-2
ASSKTSGGDTQY
>TRBJ2-3|TRBV7-2
ASSEGLAGGWDTQY
>TRBJ1-6|TRBV20-1
SAREDAGGYNNSPLH
>TRBJ2-7|TRBV7-9
ASSRDTSYEQY